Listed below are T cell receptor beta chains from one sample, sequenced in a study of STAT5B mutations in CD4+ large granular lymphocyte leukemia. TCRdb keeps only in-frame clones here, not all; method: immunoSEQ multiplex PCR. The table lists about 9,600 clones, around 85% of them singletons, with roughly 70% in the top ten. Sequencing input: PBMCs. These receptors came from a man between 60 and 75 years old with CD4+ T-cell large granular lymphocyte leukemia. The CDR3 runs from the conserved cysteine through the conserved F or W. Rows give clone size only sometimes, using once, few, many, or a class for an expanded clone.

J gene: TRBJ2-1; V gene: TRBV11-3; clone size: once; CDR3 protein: CASSSSGGREQFF
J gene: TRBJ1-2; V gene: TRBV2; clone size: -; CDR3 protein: CASSDGSSFYGYTF
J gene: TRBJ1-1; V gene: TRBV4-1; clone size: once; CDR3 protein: CASSLIQDTFGTEAFF
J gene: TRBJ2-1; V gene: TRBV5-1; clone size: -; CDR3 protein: CASSIDTRDAGHEQFF
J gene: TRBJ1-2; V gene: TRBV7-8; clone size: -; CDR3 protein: CASSVLQGSGGYTF
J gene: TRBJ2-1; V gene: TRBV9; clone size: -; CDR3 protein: CASSVGPAGRDEQFF
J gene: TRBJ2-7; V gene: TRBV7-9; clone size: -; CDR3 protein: CASSQLRPGHYEQYF
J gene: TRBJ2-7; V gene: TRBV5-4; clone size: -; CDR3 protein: CASRIIAGPLISYEQYF
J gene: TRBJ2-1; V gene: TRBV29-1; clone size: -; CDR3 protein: CSVEDWDEQFF
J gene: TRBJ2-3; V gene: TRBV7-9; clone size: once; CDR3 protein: CASSRGPGTAIGYF
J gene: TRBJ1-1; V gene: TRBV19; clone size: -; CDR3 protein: CAILSSGAEAFF
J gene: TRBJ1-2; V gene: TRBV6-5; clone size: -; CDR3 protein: CASSLGQAGGYTF
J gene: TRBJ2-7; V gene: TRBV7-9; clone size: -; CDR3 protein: CASSPRQGSAYEQYF
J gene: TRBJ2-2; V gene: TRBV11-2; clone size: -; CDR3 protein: CASSLSRGGRSGELFF
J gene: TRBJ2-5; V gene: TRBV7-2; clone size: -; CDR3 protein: CASSISPAGVKETQYF
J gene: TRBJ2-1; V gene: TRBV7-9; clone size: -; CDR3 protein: CASSFIGGNEQFF
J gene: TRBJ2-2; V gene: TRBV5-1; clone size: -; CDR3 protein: CASSLKKGGKADTGELFF
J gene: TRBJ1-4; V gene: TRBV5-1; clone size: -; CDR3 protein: CASSFGQGGEKLFF
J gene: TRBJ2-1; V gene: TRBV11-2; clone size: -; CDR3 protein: CASSYSPLAGNEQFF
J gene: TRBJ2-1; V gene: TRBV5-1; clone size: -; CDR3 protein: CASSLGGGLLSYNEQFF
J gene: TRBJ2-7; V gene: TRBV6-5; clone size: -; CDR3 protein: CASSLSQGATYEQYF
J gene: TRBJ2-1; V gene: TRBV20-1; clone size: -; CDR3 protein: CSASAEGEQFF
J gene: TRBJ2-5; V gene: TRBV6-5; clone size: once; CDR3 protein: CASSSRQGLDQETQYF
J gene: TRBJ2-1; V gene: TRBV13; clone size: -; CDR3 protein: CASSFSYNEQFF
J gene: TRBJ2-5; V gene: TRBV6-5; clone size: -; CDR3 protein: CASSFLAEETQYF
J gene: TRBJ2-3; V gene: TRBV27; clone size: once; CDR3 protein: CATLGSGKGTDTQYF
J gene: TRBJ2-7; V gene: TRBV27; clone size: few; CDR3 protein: CASRDRGTYEQYF
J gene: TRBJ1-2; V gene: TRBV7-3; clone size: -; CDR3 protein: CASSLESNYGYTF
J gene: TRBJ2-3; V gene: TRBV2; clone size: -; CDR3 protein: CATAVEDTQYF
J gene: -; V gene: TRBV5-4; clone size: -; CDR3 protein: CASSAGTGDYEQYF
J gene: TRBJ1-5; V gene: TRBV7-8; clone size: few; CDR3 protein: CASSLGIREQPQHF
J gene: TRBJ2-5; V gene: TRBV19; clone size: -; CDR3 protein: CASNTGVRETQYF
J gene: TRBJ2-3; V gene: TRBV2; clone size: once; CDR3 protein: CASSDTGLRTDTQYF
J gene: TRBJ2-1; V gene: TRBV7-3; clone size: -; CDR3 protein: CASSLGGYTYNEQFF
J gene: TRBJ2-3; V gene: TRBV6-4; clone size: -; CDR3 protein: CASSDGTSGTDTQYF
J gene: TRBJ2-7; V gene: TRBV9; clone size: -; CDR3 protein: CASSPRQGDWEQYF